This TCR beta chain was captured in a study of shared clonotypes between healthy human individuals. Study details: Researchers assigned three CD4 naive, three CD4 memory, two CD8 naive and one CD8 memory plate to each donor. Findings and limits, study-wide: Some naive CD4 clonotypes, around 5%, turned up in common across four donors.

Some clones are missing from TCRdb's copy, which holds only in-frame ones; the method was immunoSEQ multiplex PCR. The repertoire holds roughly 1,100,000 clones, with around 76% as singletons. CD4+ cells were split into CD45RA+ naive and CD45RA-negative memory subsets. Turning to this clone: No antigen is known for it.

Germline V gene lookup returns CDR1 MNHEY and CDR2 SVGAGI. V lost 8 bases and J 1 base, leaving 17 bases between the germline ends. The CDR3 is made up of 15 amino acids. V usage is TRBV6-5 and J usage is TRBJ1-1, with a weak D call TRBD1 (5 bases). The TCR originated in a man aged 18 to 30 in good health. The material sequenced was memory CD4+ T cells sorted from blood. Subset defined: CD45RA-negative fraction. The CDR3 loop is CASSRPGRRNTEAFF. The CDR3, as DNA: TGTGCCAGCTCTCGTCCGGGACGGAGGAACACTGAAGCTTTCTTT.